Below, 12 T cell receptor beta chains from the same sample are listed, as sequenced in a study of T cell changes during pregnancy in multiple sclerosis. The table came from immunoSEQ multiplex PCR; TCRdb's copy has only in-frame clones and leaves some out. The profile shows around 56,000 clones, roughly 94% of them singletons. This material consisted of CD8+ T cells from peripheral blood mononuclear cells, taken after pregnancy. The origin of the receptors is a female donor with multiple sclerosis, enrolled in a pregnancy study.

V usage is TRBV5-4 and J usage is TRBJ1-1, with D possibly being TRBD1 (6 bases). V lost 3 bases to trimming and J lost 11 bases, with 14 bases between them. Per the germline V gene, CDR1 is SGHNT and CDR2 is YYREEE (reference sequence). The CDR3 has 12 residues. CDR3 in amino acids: CASSSPPRGAFF. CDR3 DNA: TGTGCCAGCAGCTCCCCCCCGAGGGGGGCTTTCTTT.

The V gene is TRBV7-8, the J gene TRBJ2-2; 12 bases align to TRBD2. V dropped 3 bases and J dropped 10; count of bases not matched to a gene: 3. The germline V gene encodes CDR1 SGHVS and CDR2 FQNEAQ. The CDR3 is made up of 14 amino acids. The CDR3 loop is CASSFGLAGTELFF. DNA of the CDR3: TGTGCCAGCAGCTTCGGACTAGCGGGAACGGAGCTGTTTTTT.

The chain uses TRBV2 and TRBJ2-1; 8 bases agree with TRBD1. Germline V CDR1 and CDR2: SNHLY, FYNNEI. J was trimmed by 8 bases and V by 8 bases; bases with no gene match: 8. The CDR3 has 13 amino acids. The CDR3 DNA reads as TGTGCCAGCCGAACGACAGGGGTTTATGAGCAGTTCTTC. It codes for CASRTTGVYEQFF.

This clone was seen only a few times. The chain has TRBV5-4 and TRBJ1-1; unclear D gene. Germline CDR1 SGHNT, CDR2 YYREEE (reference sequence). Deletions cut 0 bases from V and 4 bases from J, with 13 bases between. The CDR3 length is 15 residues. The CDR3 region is CASSLDRAISTEAFF. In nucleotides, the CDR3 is TGTGCCAGCAGCTTGGACCGCGCTATTAGCACTGAAGCTTTCTTT.

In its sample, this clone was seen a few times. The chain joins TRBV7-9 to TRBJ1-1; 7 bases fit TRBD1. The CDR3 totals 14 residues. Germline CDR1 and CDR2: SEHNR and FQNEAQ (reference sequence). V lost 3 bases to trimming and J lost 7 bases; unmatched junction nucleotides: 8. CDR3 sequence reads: CASSFREGADEAFF. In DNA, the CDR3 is TGTGCCAGCAGCTTTCGAGAGGGGGCAGATGAAGCTTTCTTT. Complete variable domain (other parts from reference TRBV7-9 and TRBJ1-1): DTGVSQNPRHKITKRGQNVTFRCDPISEHNRLYWYRQTLGQGPEFLTYFQNEAQLEKSRLLSDRFSAERPKGSFSTLEIQRTEQGDSAMYLCASSFREGADEAFFGQGTRLTVV.

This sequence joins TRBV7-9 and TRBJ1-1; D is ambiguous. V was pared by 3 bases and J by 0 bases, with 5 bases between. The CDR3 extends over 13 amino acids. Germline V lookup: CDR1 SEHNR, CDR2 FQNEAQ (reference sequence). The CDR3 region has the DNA TGTGCCAGCAGCTTTCAGGTGAACACTGAAGCTTTCTTT. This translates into CASSFQVNTEAFF.

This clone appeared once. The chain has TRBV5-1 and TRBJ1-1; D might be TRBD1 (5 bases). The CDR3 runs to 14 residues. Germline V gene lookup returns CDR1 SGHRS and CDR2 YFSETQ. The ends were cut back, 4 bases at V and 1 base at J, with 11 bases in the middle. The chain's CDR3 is CASSTDTGNTEAFF. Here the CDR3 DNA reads TGCGCCAGCAGCACAGACACAGGGAACACTGAAGCTTTCTTT. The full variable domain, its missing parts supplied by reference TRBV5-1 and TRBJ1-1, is KAGVTQTPRYLIKTRGQQVTLSCSPISGHRSVSWYQQTPGQGLQFLFEYFSETQRNKGNFPGRFSGRQFSNSRSEMNVSTLELGDSALYLCASSTDTGNTEAFFGQGTRLTVV.

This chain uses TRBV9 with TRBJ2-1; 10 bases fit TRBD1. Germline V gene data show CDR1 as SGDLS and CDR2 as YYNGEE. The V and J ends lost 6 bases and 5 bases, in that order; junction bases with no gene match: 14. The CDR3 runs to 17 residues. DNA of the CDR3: TGTGCCAGCACTAACAGCGGGAGCGGGACAGGGGACAATGAGCAGTTCTTC. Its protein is CASTNSGSGTGDNEQFF.

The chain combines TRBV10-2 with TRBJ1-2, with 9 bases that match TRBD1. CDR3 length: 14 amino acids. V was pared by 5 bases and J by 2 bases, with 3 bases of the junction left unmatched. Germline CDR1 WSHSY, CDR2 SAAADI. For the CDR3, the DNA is TGCGCCAGCAGTCCGGGACAGGGAAACTATGGCTACACCTTC. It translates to CASSPGQGNYGYTF.

The CDR3 DNA reads as TGTGCCAGCAGTTACACGGGGAGCACAGATACGCAGTATTTT. The encoded protein is CASSYTGSTDTQYF. The chain uses TRBV6-5 and TRBJ2-3, with D perhaps TRBD2 (5 bases). The CDR3 loop spans 14 amino acids. Germline CDR1 is MNHEY and CDR2 is SVGAGI. Trimming removed 2 bases at V and 0 bases at J, with 6 bases between.

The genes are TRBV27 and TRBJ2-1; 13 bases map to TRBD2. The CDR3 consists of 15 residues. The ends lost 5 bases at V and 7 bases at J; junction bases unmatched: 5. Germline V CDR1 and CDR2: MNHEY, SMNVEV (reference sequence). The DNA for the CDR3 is TGTGCCAGCAGTAAGGGACTAGCGGGAAAGAATGAGCAGTTCTTC. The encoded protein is CASSKGLAGKNEQFF.

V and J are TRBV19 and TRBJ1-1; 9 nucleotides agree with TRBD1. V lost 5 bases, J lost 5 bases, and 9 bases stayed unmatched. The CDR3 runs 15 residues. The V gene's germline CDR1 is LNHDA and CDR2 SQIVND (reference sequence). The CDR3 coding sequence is TGTGCCAGTAGTTTCGCCGGGACAGGGTATACTGAAGCTTTCTTT. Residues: CASSFAGTGYTEAFF.